Shown below are 28 T cell receptor beta chains from a single sample sequenced in a study of CD8+ T cells in alopecia areata. Isolated RNA was reverse transcribed into cDNA used as the sequencing template. Generated by immunoSEQ multiplex PCR, the TCRdb table keeps only in-frame clones and is missing some. The sample holds about 280,000 clones, 58% seen once. Described treatment: oral pan-JAK inhibitor, 5-10 mg twice daily. This sample comprised CD4+ T cells sorted from blood, obtained at week 24, from a patient treated with tofacitinib. These receptors were taken from a human donor with alopecia areata.

The CDR3, as DNA: TGCAGCGTTGGTGGACAGGGGAATACGAATAACTATGGCTACACCTTC. Protein: CSVGGQGNTNNYGYTF. This chain joins TRBV29-1 and TRBJ1-2; 9 positions agree with TRBD1. There are 16 residues in the CDR3. The trim removed 4 bases at V and 1 base at J, leaving 10 bases unmatched. Germline CDR1 reads SQVTM; CDR2 reads ANQGSEA.

This chain joins TRBV29-1 and TRBJ1-2, with D unclear. Germline values: CDR1 SQVTM, CDR2 ANQGSEA. This CDR3 is built from 13 residues. Trimming pared 6 bases from V and 6 bases from J, leaving 17 bases between. The CDR3: CSVQRALTDGYTF. The CDR3 DNA reads as TGCAGCGTCCAACGGGCCCTCACTGATGGCTACACCTTC.

V is TRBV10-3 and J is TRBJ2-5; D is unresolved. From germline, CDR1 is ENHRY and CDR2 SYGVKD. Trimming took 4 bases from V and 0 from J, leaving 6 bases between them. The CDR3 is made up of 13 amino acids. This CDR3 is CAISARYQETQYF. In nucleotides, the CDR3 is TGTGCCATCAGTGCGAGGTACCAAGAGACCCAGTACTTC.

This rearrangement joins TRBV9 to TRBJ2-1, with D possibly being TRBD1 (6 bases). The V gene lost 5 bases and the J gene lost 16 bases, with 22 bases spanning the gap. This CDR3 has 13 amino acids. CDR1 is SGDLS and CDR2 is YYNGEE in the germline V gene. This chain's CDR3 is CASSPALQGYAFF. The DNA for the CDR3 is TGTGCCAGCAGTCCGGCCCTACAGGGTTATGCTTTCTTC.

The V and J genes are TRBV4-3 and TRBJ2-7, with 7 nucleotides matching TRBD2. V lost 0 bases to trimming and J lost 5 bases; unmatched junction nucleotides: 4. The CDR3 is 14 amino acids. Germline loops: CDR1 LGHNA, CDR2 YSLEER. CDR3 region: CASSQDIRGDEQYF. The CDR3, as DNA: TGCGCCAGCAGCCAAGATATACGGGGGGACGAGCAGTACTTC.

This chain connects TRBV7-2 to TRBJ1-6; D is undetermined. Per the germline V gene, CDR1 is SGHTA and CDR2 is FQGNSA. V was trimmed by 7 bases and J by 14 bases, leaving 15 bases between them. The CDR3 contains 12 residues. The CDR3 spells CASTLSLGALHF. The CDR3 nucleotides are TGTGCCAGCACCCTCAGTCTCGGGGCCCTCCACTTT. The whole variable domain, filled in from reference TRBV7-2 and TRBJ1-6, reads GAGVSQSPSNKVTEKGKDVELRCDPISGHTALYWYRQSLGQGLEFLIYFQGNSAPDKSGLPSDRFSAERTGGSVSTLTIQRTQQEDSAVYLCASTLSLGALHFGNGTRLTVT.

This sequence joins TRBV10-3 and TRBJ2-5, with D unresolved. The CDR3 runs 16 residues. V was clipped by 0 bases and J by 0 bases, with 11 bases between them. Germline loops: CDR1 ENHRY, CDR2 SYGVKD. CDR3 residues: CAISESLVEDQETQYF. CDR3 DNA: TGTGCCATCAGTGAGTCCCTGGTTGAAGACCAAGAGACCCAGTACTTC.

This rearrangement joins TRBV7-2 to TRBJ2-6; 12 nucleotides agree with TRBD1. The junction had 3 bases not matched to a gene; V was cut back by 3 bases and J by 3 bases. CDR3 size: 17 residues. Per the germline V gene, CDR1 is SGHTA and CDR2 is FQGNSA. This CDR3 reads CASSFRDRGHGANVLTF. DNA for the CDR3: TGTGCCAGCAGCTTCCGGGACAGGGGGCATGGGGCCAACGTCCTGACTTTC.

This clone was recorded a few times. CDR3 sequence (DNA): TGTGCTAAATCGATCAAGACAGGGGCCCAGTACTTC. It translates to CAKSIKTGAQYF. The chain couples TRBV7-7 to TRBJ2-5, with TRBD1 identical over 8 bases. CDR1 and CDR2 from the germline V gene are SSHAT and FNYEAQ (reference sequence). The CDR3 has 12 amino acids. Supplemented by reference TRBV7-7 and TRBJ2-5, the full variable domain reads GAGVSQSPRYKVTKRGQDVTLRCDPISSHATLYWYQQALGQGPEFLTYFNYEAQPDKSGLPSDRFSAERPEGSISTLTIQRTEQRDSAMYRCAKSIKTGAQYFGPGTRLLVL.

This clone occurred a few times. The genes are TRBV7-2 and TRBJ2-7; 11 nucleotides align to TRBD2. The CDR3 sequence is 15 residues long. The trim removed 7 bases at V and 1 base at J, leaving 6 bases unmatched. Germline CDR1 reads SGHTA; CDR2 reads FQGNSA. DNA for the CDR3: TGTGCCAGCACCCCTAGCGGGGGGCGATCCTACGAGCAGTACTTC. This codes for CASTPSGGRSYEQYF.

The V and J genes are TRBV30 and TRBJ2-7, with a weak D call TRBD2 (5 bases). CDR1 and CDR2 (germline): GTSNPN, SVGIG (reference sequence). V lost 1 base to trimming and J lost 3 bases, with 16 bases between them. This CDR3 comprises 15 residues. The CDR3 protein is CAWSGTVKSVYEQYF. Written as DNA, the CDR3 is TGTGCCTGGAGTGGGACTGTTAAGTCGGTCTACGAGCAGTACTTC.

The chain combines TRBV27 with TRBJ2-1, with 11 bases matching TRBD1. Germline loops: CDR1 MNHEY, CDR2 SMNVEV (reference sequence). This CDR3 is built from 15 residues. Germline trimming cut 3 bases from V and 10 bases from J; bases unmatched to any gene: 8. The CDR3: CASSLPGQGVWEQFF. The CDR3 DNA reads TGTGCCAGCAGTTTGCCGGGACAGGGGGTGTGGGAGCAGTTCTTC.

This clone has a handful of counts. The rearrangement uses TRBV23-1 and TRBJ1-1; D is uncertain. TRBV23-1 carries the ORF label, with uncertain function. V was clipped by 8 bases and J by 9 bases, with 7 bases between them. This CDR3 is 9 amino acids long. DNA of the CDR3: TGCGCCAGCCCCTCGCAAGCTTTCTTT. As protein: CASPSQAFF.

The gene calls are TRBV2 and TRBJ2-4; D is possibly TRBD2 (5 bases). Looked up from germline, CDR1 is SNHLY and CDR2 is FYNNEI. The ends were cut back, 3 bases at V and 0 bases at J, with 18 bases in the middle. This CDR3 has 18 residues. CDR3 sequence reads: CASSERLTPGLAKNIQYF. CDR3 bases: TGTGCCAGCAGTGAGCGACTAACCCCAGGCCTAGCCAAAAACATTCAGTACTTC.

The chain recombines TRBV19 with TRBJ1-2; D not resolved. The CDR3 runs to 14 residues. Germline lookup yields CDR1 LNHDA and CDR2 SQIVND (reference sequence). V was pared by 7 bases and J by 0 bases, with 12 bases between. The CDR3 bases are TGTGCCAGTATAAAGACTTCGGCTAACTATGGCTACACCTTC. As protein: CASIKTSANYGYTF.

This chain joins TRBV7-9 and TRBJ2-5; maybe TRBD1 (5 bases). CDR1 SEHNR and CDR2 FQNEAQ come from the germline V gene (reference sequence). V gave up 5 bases and J gave up 2 bases, with 15 bases separating them. This CDR3 contains 15 residues. The CDR3 spells CASSPRMGRQETQYF. Written as DNA, the CDR3 is TGTGCCAGCAGCCCTCGGATGGGGCGACAAGAGACCCAGTACTTC.

This clone was observed a handful of times. The chain employs TRBV15 and TRBJ2-6, with D possibly TRBD2 on 6 matching bases. CDR1 is LNHNV, CDR2 YYDKDF, per germline (reference sequence). The V and J ends lost 0 bases and 2 bases respectively, with 8 bases between them. This CDR3 has 16 amino acids. The CDR3 protein is CATSRDTGAGANVLTF. DNA for the CDR3: TGTGCCACCAGCAGAGATACGGGGGCTGGGGCCAACGTCCTGACTTTC.

This clone has only a few counts. The sample holds other DNA sequences that translate to the same CDR3. The chain recombines TRBV27 with TRBJ1-2; D uncertain. Per germline, CDR1 MNHEY and CDR2 SMNVEV (reference sequence). This CDR3 contains 12 residues. Trimming removed 5 bases at V and 4 bases at J, with 8 bases between. CDR3 region: CASSPLGYGYTF. CDR3 in DNA: TGTGCCAGCAGTCCCTTGGGCTATGGCTACACCTTC.

The chain couples TRBV5-4 to TRBJ2-1; D unclear. This CDR3 comprises 15 residues. The V gene's germline CDR1 is SGHNT and CDR2 YYREEE (reference sequence). Between the trimmed V and J ends, which lost 2 bases and 2 bases, there was a span of 11 bases. This CDR3 reads CASSLRQVTYNEQFF. CDR3 nucleotide sequence: TGTGCCAGCAGCTTAAGGCAGGTCACCTACAATGAGCAGTTCTTC.

V usage is TRBV5-4 and J usage is TRBJ1-6; no reliable D call. This CDR3 contains 14 residues. Trimming left V 4 bases short and J 8 bases short, with 13 bases between. Germline V gene lookup returns CDR1 SGHNT and CDR2 YYREEE (reference sequence). Written as DNA, the CDR3 is TGTGCCAGCAGCCCACCGACCGGTGATTCACCCCTCCACTTT. This encodes CASSPPTGDSPLHF.

This sequence joins TRBV5-1 and TRBJ2-7; D possibly matches TRBD1 or TRBD2 (6 bases each). Germline lookup yields CDR1 SGHRS and CDR2 YFSETQ. V lost 1 base and J lost 6, with 17 bases in between. CDR3 size: 15 residues. This chain's CDR3 is CASSLIPGAGREQYF. DNA of the CDR3: TGCGCCAGCAGCTTGATCCCAGGGGCGGGGCGCGAGCAGTACTTC.

The chain employs TRBV30 and TRBJ2-5; D is ambiguous. Germline V gives CDR1 GTSNPN, CDR2 SVGIG (reference sequence). Trimming took off 2 bases at V and 5 bases at J, with 12 bases between the two ends. This CDR3 comprises 13 residues. The CDR3 spells CAWSSRSGETQYF. The DNA for the CDR3 is TGTGCCTGGAGTTCCCGTAGTGGGGAGACCCAGTACTTC. Complete variable domain (other parts from reference TRBV30 and TRBJ2-5): SQTIHQWPATLVQPVGSPLSLECTVEGTSNPNLYWYRQAAGRGLQLLFYSVGIGQISSEVPQNLSASRPQDRQFILSSKKLLLSDSGFYLCAWSSRSGETQYFGPGTRLLVL.

The chain recombines TRBV6-6 with TRBJ1-3; D gene uncertain. Trimming stripped 10 bases from V and 4 bases from J, with 8 bases between. The CDR3 has 11 residues. CDR1 and CDR2 from the germline V gene are MNHNY and SVGAGI (reference sequence). The CDR3 DNA follows: TGTGCCACCACGAGCGGAAACACCATATATTTT. Protein sequence: CATTSGNTIYF.

This clone has a single count. The V and J genes are TRBV19 and TRBJ2-7; D perhaps matches TRBD2 (6 bases). CDR1 is LNHDA and CDR2 is SQIVND in the germline V gene (reference sequence). This CDR3 has 15 amino acids. Trimming cost V 6 bases and J 0 bases, with 15 bases left between them. The CDR3 DNA reads as TGTGCCAGTAGCCCGGCGGGAAAGAGCTCCTACGAGCAGTACTTC. This gives the protein CASSPAGKSSYEQYF.

The chain recombines TRBV7-9 with TRBJ2-7; 8 bases line up with TRBD1. The CDR3 contains 13 residues. Germline CDR1 and CDR2: SEHNR and FQNEAQ (reference sequence). J lost 4 bases, V lost 5 bases, and 4 bases had no gene match. Here the CDR3 DNA reads TGTGCCAGCAGCGTGACAGGGGCGTACGAGCAGTACTTC. Its protein product is CASSVTGAYEQYF. The entire variable domain, with the rest obtained from reference TRBV7-9 and TRBJ2-7, is as follows: DTGVSQNPRHKITKRGQNVTFRCDPISEHNRLYWYRQTLGQGPEFLTYFQNEAQLEKSRLLSDRFSAERPKGSFSTLEIQRTEQGDSAMYLCASSVTGAYEQYFGPGTRLTVT.

The chain recombines TRBV5-4 with TRBJ1-4; TRBD1 agrees at 7 bases. From germline, CDR1 is SGHNT and CDR2 YYREEE (reference sequence). The CDR3 contains 14 residues. The J segment lost 9 bases and the V segment lost 2 bases, leaving 7 bases of the junction unmatched. CDR3 nucleotide sequence: TGTGCCAGCAGCTTTGCAGGGGGGACGAAAAAACTGTTTTTT. The encoded protein is CASSFAGGTKKLFF.

The chain links TRBV9 to TRBJ1-2; tentatively, D is TRBD1 (5 bases). The CDR3 has 13 amino acids. Per the germline V gene, CDR1 is SGDLS and CDR2 is YYNGEE. Trimming removed 0 bases at V and 8 bases at J, with 11 bases between. The chain's CDR3 is CASSVGGTSGYTF. The CDR3 DNA follows: TGTGCCAGCAGCGTAGGCGGGACGTCGGGCTACACCTTC.

The V call is TRBV2, the J call TRBJ2-5, with 9 bases fitting TRBD2. Germline CDR1 and CDR2: SNHLY and FYNNEI. After removal of 5 bases from V and 9 bases from J, the junction contained 10 bases not matched to a gene. This CDR3 has 14 residues. CDR3 coding DNA: TGTGCCAGCAGTTCAGCGGGGGGCCTATTGGCCCAGTACTTC. Amino acid sequence: CASSSAGGLLAQYF.